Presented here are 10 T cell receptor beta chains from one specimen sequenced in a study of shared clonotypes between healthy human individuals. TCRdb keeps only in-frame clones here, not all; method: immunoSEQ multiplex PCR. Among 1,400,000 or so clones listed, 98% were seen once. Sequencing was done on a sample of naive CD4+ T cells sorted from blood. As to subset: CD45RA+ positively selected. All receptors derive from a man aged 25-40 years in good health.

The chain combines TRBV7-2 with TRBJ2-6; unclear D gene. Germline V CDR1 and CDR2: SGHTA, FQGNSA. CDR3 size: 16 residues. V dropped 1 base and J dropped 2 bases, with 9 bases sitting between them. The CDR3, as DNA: TGTGCCAGCAGCTTAGGCCCGGGCCCTGGGGCCAACGTCCTGACTTTC. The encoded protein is CASSLGPGPGANVLTF.

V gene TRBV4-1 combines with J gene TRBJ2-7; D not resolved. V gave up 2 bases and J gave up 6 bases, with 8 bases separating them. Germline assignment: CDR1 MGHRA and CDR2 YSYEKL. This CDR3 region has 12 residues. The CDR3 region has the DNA TGCGCCAGCAGCCAAACCTTTGGCGAGCAGTACTTC. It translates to CASSQTFGEQYF.

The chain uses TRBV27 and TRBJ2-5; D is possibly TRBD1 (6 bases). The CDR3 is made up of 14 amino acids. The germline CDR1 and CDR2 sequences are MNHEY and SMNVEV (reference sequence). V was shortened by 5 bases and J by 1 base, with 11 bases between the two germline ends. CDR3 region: CASSPRQAQETQYF. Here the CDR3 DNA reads TGTGCCAGCAGTCCGAGACAGGCCCAAGAGACCCAGTACTTC.

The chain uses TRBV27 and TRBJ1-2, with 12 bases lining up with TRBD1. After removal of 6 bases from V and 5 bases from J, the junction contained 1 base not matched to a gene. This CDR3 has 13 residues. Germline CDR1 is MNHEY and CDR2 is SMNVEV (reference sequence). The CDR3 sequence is CASRGQGAYGYTF. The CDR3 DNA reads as TGTGCCAGCAGGGGACAGGGGGCTTATGGCTACACCTTC.

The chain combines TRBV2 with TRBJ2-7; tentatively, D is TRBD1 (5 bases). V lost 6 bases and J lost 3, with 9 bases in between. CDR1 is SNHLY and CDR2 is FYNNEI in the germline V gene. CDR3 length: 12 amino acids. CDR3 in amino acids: CASRTTGYEQYF. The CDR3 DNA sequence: TGTGCCAGCAGGACCACAGGCTACGAGCAGTACTTC.

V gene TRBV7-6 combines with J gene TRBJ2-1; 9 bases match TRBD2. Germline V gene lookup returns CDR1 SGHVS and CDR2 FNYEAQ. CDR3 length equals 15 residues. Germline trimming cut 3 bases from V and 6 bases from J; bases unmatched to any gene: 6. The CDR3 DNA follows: TGTGCCAGCAGCTTGGCGGGAGGGTCCCCCAATGAGCAGTTCTTC. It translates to CASSLAGGSPNEQFF.

The CDR3 nucleotides read TGTGCCAGCAGCCAAGCTAACCGGCGGACCGATGAGCAGTTCTTC. Translation: CASSQANRRTDEQFF. V and J are TRBV14 and TRBJ2-1; the D is unclear. The CDR3 runs 15 residues. Trimming pared 1 base from V and 8 bases from J, leaving 15 bases between. Per germline, CDR1 SGHDN and CDR2 FVKESK.

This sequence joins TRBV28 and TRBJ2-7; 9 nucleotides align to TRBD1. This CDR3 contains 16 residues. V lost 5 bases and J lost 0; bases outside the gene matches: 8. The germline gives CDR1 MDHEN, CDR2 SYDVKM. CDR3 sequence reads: CASSLRQGDFSYEQYF. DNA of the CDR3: TGTGCCAGCAGTCTCAGACAGGGGGACTTCTCCTACGAGCAGTACTTC.

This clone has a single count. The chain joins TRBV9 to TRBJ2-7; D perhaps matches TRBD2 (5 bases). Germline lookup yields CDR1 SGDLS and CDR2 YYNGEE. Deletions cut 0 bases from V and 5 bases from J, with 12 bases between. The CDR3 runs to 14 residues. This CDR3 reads CASSVEAAAHEQYF. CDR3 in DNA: TGTGCCAGCAGCGTAGAAGCAGCGGCCCACGAGCAGTACTTC.

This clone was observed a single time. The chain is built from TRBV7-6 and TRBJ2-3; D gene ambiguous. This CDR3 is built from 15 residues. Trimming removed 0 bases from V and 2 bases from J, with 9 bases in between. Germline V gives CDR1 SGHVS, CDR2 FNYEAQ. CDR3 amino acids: CASSLANSVTDTQYF. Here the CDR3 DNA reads TGTGCCAGCAGCTTAGCAAATTCGGTCACAGATACGCAGTATTTT.